The 4 T cell receptor beta chains reported below all come from one sample, sequenced in a study of T cell responses to AZD1222 COVID-19 vaccine. Clones were read by immunoSEQ multiplex PCR, and TCRdb kept only the in-frame ones, dropping some. In the table there are approximately 15,000 clones, about 87% of which are singletons. The sequences come from peripheral blood, collected 28 days after the second AZD1222 dose. All receptors derive from an adult who received the AZD1222 COVID-19 vaccine.

This chain joins TRBV3-1 (or the pseudogene TRBV3-2) and TRBJ1-1; possibly TRBD1 for D (5 bases). This CDR3 is built from 14 residues. The germline CDR1 and CDR2 sequences are LGHDT and YNNKEL (reference sequence). V was clipped by 3 bases and J by 8 bases, with 16 bases between them. The CDR3 DNA reads TGTGCCAGCAGCCACACCGACCTAGGGACCGAAGCTTTCTTT. Its protein product is CASSHTDLGTEAFF.

This chain connects TRBV7-3 to TRBJ1-1, with 8 bases fitting TRBD1. The junction had 9 bases not matched to a gene; V was cut back by 6 bases and J by 6 bases. The CDR3 is 14 amino acids. Germline CDR1 reads SGHTA; CDR2 reads FQGTGA. The CDR3 nucleotides are TGTGCCAGCAGACAGGACAGGGAAGGCGCTGAAGCTTTCTTT. It codes for CASRQDREGAEAFF.

J is TRBJ2-7 and V is TRBV7-9; TRBD2 matches 8 bases. The V and J ends lost 5 bases and 3 bases, in that order; junction bases with no gene match: 12. This CDR3 is built from 16 residues. CDR1 and CDR2 (germline): SEHNR, FQNEAQ (reference sequence). The CDR3 is CASSTHIGLAGYEQYF. The CDR3 DNA reads as TGTGCCAGCAGCACCCATATAGGGCTAGCGGGCTACGAGCAGTACTTC.

This clone appeared a single time. The rearrangement joins TRBV6-5 to TRBJ1-6; D gene ambiguous. The CDR3 is 12 residues long. Germline loops: CDR1 MNHEY, CDR2 SVGAGI. Trimming removed 6 bases from V and 15 bases from J, with 15 bases in between. The CDR3 region is CASSNGGRNLHF. The DNA for the CDR3 is TGTGCCAGCAGCAACGGAGGGAGGAACCTCCACTTT.